This T cell receptor (beta chain) came from a study of cytomegalovirus exposure and HLA in healthy donors. Whole-study findings and limits: Reported findings show TCR beta sequences accurately forecast HLA-A and HLA-B alleles in most subjects. Roughly 170 TCR beta chains were listed as cytomegalovirus-associated. In vitro, three CMV-associated chains proved specific for CMV antigens.

This CDR3 is 16 amino acids long. With 5 bases clipped from V and 5 bases from J, the junction kept 12 bases outside the gene matches. Germline loops: CDR1 LNHDA, CDR2 SQIVND (reference sequence). Note on this clone: Its antigen is unknown.

Despite likely unrecorded immune exposures, the donors were nominally healthy at the time of sampling. The primer mix had 60 Vbeta and 13 Jbeta primers. Measured with immunoSEQ multiplex PCR; TCRdb has only the in-frame clones, and not every one. The table shows some 200,000 clones, with 76% occurring only once. Sequencing used PBMCs. This TCR came from a man between 18 and 29 years old in good health and CMV-seronegative. J is TRBJ1-1 and V is TRBV19; TRBD1 matches at 9 bases. CDR3 protein: CASSSPPGQGWTEAFF. Written as DNA, the CDR3 is TGTGCCAGTAGTTCGCCACCGGGACAGGGTTGGACTGAAGCTTTCTTT.